This T cell receptor (beta chain) was sequenced during a study of blood T cell repertoires in COVID-19. Repertoires were generated with immunoSEQ multiplex PCR, while TCRdb's copy carries only in-frame clones and drops some. Of 140,000 or so clones in the sample, 85% to 90% were seen once. Germline loops: CDR1 LNHDA, CDR2 SQIVND (reference sequence). V shed 5 bases and J 1 base; nucleotides not matched to a gene: 18. The CDR3 sequence is 19 residues long. This clonotype was sampled from a middle-aged man who had recovered from COVID-19. Sequencing input: peripheral blood. The rearrangement joins TRBV19 to TRBJ2-5; TRBD2 aligns across 8 bases. The CDR3 DNA follows: TGTGCCAGTAGTCCCCGAGGTAGCGGGGATTGGGCGAGCCAAGAGACCCAGTACTTC. It encodes CASSPRGSGDWASQETQYF. Drawing the rest from reference TRBV19 and TRBJ2-5, the complete variable domain is DGGITQSPKYLFRKEGQNVTLSCEQNLNHDAMYWYRQDPGQGLRLIYYSQIVNDFQKGDIAEGYSVSREKKESFPLTVTSAQKNPTAFYLCASSPRGSGDWASQETQYFGPGTRLLVL.